Each of the 22 T cell receptor beta chains below was sequenced from the same sample in a study of OX40 agonist ivuxolimab in advanced cancers. Method: immunoSEQ multiplex PCR; TCRdb's copy keeps in-frame clones and lacks some. Altogether around 25,000 clones are present, approximately 80% being singletons, with the ten largest covering 1.4% to 1.5%. The sequences come from CD4+ or CD8+ T cells sorted from blood, collected in a trial of the OX40 agonist ivuxolimab. These TCRs come from an adult with an advanced solid tumor such as melanoma, head and neck, liver or kidney cancer.

V gene TRBV7-2 combines with J gene TRBJ2-7; D possibly uses TRBD1 or TRBD2 (5 bases each). The V gene's germline CDR1 is SGHTA and CDR2 FQGNSA. Trimming removed 3 bases from V and 3 bases from J, with 15 bases in between. CDR3 length: 15 amino acids. The CDR3 reads CASSFRDGGRYEQYF. CDR3 DNA sequence: TGTGCCAGCAGCTTCCGGGACGGTGGACGCTACGAGCAGTACTTC.

The chain recombines TRBV6-5 with TRBJ2-3; D perhaps matches TRBD1 (5 bases). Germline-derived CDR1 and CDR2 are MNHEY and SVGAGI. V lost 5 bases to trimming and J lost 2 bases, with 11 bases between them. The CDR3 consists of 14 residues. CDR3 protein: CASSNQGPTDTQYF. The DNA of the CDR3 is TGTGCCAGCAGTAATCAGGGCCCCACAGATACGCAGTATTTT.

This clone has a handful of counts. The junction differs from germline at one of its ends, possibly a read error. The V gene is TRBV7-9, the J gene TRBJ2-7; tentatively, D is TRBD1 (6 bases). CDR1 is SEHNR and CDR2 is FQNEAQ in the germline V gene (reference sequence). The CDR3 totals 12 residues. This chain's CDR3 is CASSSRGQGKHF. The CDR3 DNA follows: TGTGCCAGCAGCTCTCGTGGTCAGGGGAAACACTTC.

The chain links TRBV27 to TRBJ2-1, with 10 bases fitting TRBD2. The germline gives CDR1 MNHEY, CDR2 SMNVEV (reference sequence). Trimming at V came to 2 bases and at J to 7 bases, leaving 8 bases not matched to a gene. This CDR3 has 16 amino acids. CDR3 sequence (DNA): TGTGCCAGCAGTTTAGCGCTAGCGGGAGTACAGAATGAGCAGTTCTTC. It is translated as CASSLALAGVQNEQFF.

The chain couples TRBV30 to TRBJ2-7; the D gene is possibly TRBD1 (7 bases). Trimming removed 2 bases at V and 4 bases at J, with 12 bases between. The CDR3 has 13 residues. CDR1 GTSNPN and CDR2 SVGIG come from the germline V gene (reference sequence). The DNA for the CDR3 is TGTGCCTGGAGTTTTGCAGGGGGGTACGAGCAGTACTTC. Amino acids: CAWSFAGGYEQYF.

The J gene is TRBJ2-3, the V gene TRBV30, with TRBD2 matching over 8 bases. Germline-derived CDR1 and CDR2 are GTSNPN and SVGIG (reference sequence). The CDR3 runs to 15 residues. Trimming at V came to 0 bases and at J to 5 bases, leaving 7 bases not matched to a gene. CDR3 sequence: CAWSVSAGVGDTQYF. DNA of the CDR3: TGTGCCTGGAGTGTTTCAGCGGGAGTTGGAGATACGCAGTATTTT. The full variable domain, completed using reference TRBV30 and TRBJ2-3, is SQTIHQWPATLVQPVGSPLSLECTVEGTSNPNLYWYRQAAGRGLQLLFYSVGIGQISSEVPQNLSASRPQDRQFILSSKKLLLSDSGFYLCAWSVSAGVGDTQYFGPGTRLTVL.

The chain recombines TRBV29-1 with TRBJ2-3, with a weak D call TRBD1 (5 bases). The CDR3 sequence is 13 residues long. The ends were cut back, 1 base at V and 10 bases at J, with 15 bases in the middle. Germline V gene sequence: CDR1 SQVTM, CDR2 ANQGSEA. Written as DNA, the CDR3 is TGCAGCGTTGAAGGGCAGGGCTGGGTCGCGCAGTATTTT. Protein: CSVEGQGWVAQYF.

The V call is TRBV7-6, the J call TRBJ1-2, with 7 bases fitting TRBD1. The germline CDR1 and CDR2 sequences are SGHVS and FNYEAQ. With 5 bases clipped from V and 4 bases from J, the junction kept 7 bases outside the gene matches. This CDR3 has 14 amino acids. CDR3 sequence (DNA): TGTGCCAGCAGCCCCTCGACAGGGATCTATGGCTACACCTTC. Encoded protein: CASSPSTGIYGYTF.

The chain has TRBV19 and TRBJ1-2, with D perhaps matching TRBD1 (6 bases). The CDR3 spans 12 residues. CDR1 is LNHDA and CDR2 is SQIVND in the germline V gene (reference sequence). The germline V and J ends were trimmed by 5 bases and 3 bases, with 7 bases remaining between them. The CDR3 region has the DNA TGTGCCAGTAGTGACAGGTACTATGGCTACACCTTC. Translated, it gives CASSDRYYGYTF.

The V and J genes are TRBV4-3 and TRBJ2-1; a possible D gene is TRBD2 (5 bases). Per the germline V gene, CDR1 is LGHNA and CDR2 is YSLEER. Trimming stripped 0 bases from V and 9 bases from J, with 21 bases between. This CDR3 is built from 17 residues. CDR3 protein: CASSQEAGGSGAGEQFF. Here the CDR3 DNA reads TGCGCCAGCAGCCAAGAGGCGGGCGGGTCTGGTGCAGGTGAGCAGTTCTTC.

This clone appeared once. This sequence joins TRBV27 and TRBJ2-7, with unresolved D. The CDR3 covers 14 residues. Trimming cost V 3 bases and J 5 bases, with 14 bases left between them. The germline V gene has CDR1 MNHEY and CDR2 SMNVEV (reference sequence). CDR3 sequence (DNA): TGTGCCAGCAGTTTCATACGAGGCGTGCACGAGCAGTACTTC. It specifies CASSFIRGVHEQYF.

This rearrangement joins TRBV30 to TRBJ1-3; D is ambiguous. Trimming took off 1 base at V and 4 bases at J, with 8 bases between the two ends. The germline V gene encodes CDR1 GTSNPN and CDR2 SVGIG (reference sequence). This CDR3 contains 13 residues. In nucleotides, the CDR3 is TGTGCCTGGAGTGAACAATCCGGAAACACCATATATTTT. Its protein product is CAWSEQSGNTIYF. Full variable domain (missing parts from reference TRBV30 and TRBJ1-3): SQTIHQWPATLVQPVGSPLSLECTVEGTSNPNLYWYRQAAGRGLQLLFYSVGIGQISSEVPQNLSASRPQDRQFILSSKKLLLSDSGFYLCAWSEQSGNTIYFGEGSWLTVV.

The chain employs TRBV19 and TRBJ1-2; 7 nucleotides agree with TRBD1. V trimming: 6 bases; J trimming: 4 bases; junction bases outside the gene matches: 8. The CDR3 is 14 residues long. Germline CDR1 reads LNHDA; CDR2 reads SQIVND (reference sequence). The CDR3 coding sequence is TGTGCCAGTAGCGACACGGGACAGCTCTATGGCTACACCTTC. It is translated as CASSDTGQLYGYTF.

The rearrangement uses TRBV28 and TRBJ2-5, with TRBD1 matching 7 bases. The germline V gene encodes CDR1 MDHEN and CDR2 SYDVKM. CDR3 length equals 14 residues. V lost 5 bases, J lost 2 bases, and 5 bases stayed unmatched. The CDR3 bases are TGTGCCAGCAGTCCTCCGGACAGGCAAGAGACCCAGTACTTC. This translates into CASSPPDRQETQYF.

The count of this clone is one. J is TRBJ1-2 and V is TRBV7-2; weak D call: TRBD1 (5 bases). This CDR3 comprises 15 residues. Looked up from germline, CDR1 is SGHTA and CDR2 is FQGNSA. The V gene lost 0 bases and the J gene lost 3 bases, with 11 bases spanning the gap. The CDR3 is CASSLAPQGDYGYTF. The CDR3 bases are TGTGCCAGCAGCTTAGCGCCCCAGGGAGACTATGGCTACACCTTC.

This chain joins TRBV6-4 and TRBJ2-3, with D possibly TRBD1 on 5 matching bases. Trimming pared 5 bases from V and 5 bases from J, leaving 11 bases between. This CDR3 contains 13 residues. The germline gives CDR1 MRHNA, CDR2 SNTAGT. CDR3 bases: TGTGCCAGCAGTTTTGGGGCTGAAGATACGCAGTATTTT. As protein: CASSFGAEDTQYF.

This clone was found once. It is unclear where the CDR3 begins or ends on the DNA, so no DNA is shown, and the CDR3 is as TCRdb lists it. The genes are TRBV6-6 and TRBJ2-1; the listed D gene, TRBD1, was not tested against the DNA. Germline CDR1 is MNHNY and CDR2 is SVGAGI (reference sequence). The CDR3 adds up to 15 amino acids, both ends counted. The CDR3 sequence is CASSSSRQGMNEQFF.

The chain couples TRBV5-1 to TRBJ1-1, with D tentatively TRBD1 (5 bases). The CDR3 contains 15 residues. The germline CDR1 and CDR2 sequences are SGHRS and YFSETQ. Trimming took 1 base from V and 4 from J, leaving 14 bases between them. CDR3 sequence: CASSLPRGVSTEAFF. The CDR3 DNA reads TGCGCCAGCAGCTTGCCTCGGGGCGTGAGCACTGAAGCTTTCTTT. Filled out from reference TRBV5-1 and TRBJ1-1, the complete variable domain reads KAGVTQTPRYLIKTRGQQVTLSCSPISGHRSVSWYQQTPGQGLQFLFEYFSETQRNKGNFPGRFSGRQFSNSRSEMNVSTLELGDSALYLCASSLPRGVSTEAFFGQGTRLTVV.

This clone appeared once. Its ends do not fully match the called genes, so a read error is possible. J is TRBJ2-2 and V is TRBV7-9; D is unclear. This CDR3 has 13 amino acids. CDR1 is SEHNR, CDR2 FQNEAQ, per germline (reference sequence). The CDR3 spells CASSLANAGELFF. In DNA form, the CDR3 reads TGTGCCAGCAGCTTAGCGAACGCCGGGGAGCTGTTTTTT.

The genes are TRBV11-2 and TRBJ1-3; TRBD1 matches 7 bases. The junction had 4 bases not matched to a gene; V was cut back by 5 bases and J by 3 bases. Germline lookup yields CDR1 SGHAT and CDR2 FQNNGV. The length of the CDR3 is 14 residues. CDR3 DNA sequence: TGTGCCAGCAGCCCAGACAGGGTTGGAAACACCATATATTTT. Translation gives CASSPDRVGNTIYF.

The chain is built from TRBV7-2 and TRBJ2-7, with D maybe TRBD1 (7 bases). CDR1 is SGHTA, CDR2 FQGNSA, per germline. The CDR3 is 15 residues long. The ends were cut back, 5 bases at V and 0 bases at J, with 14 bases in the middle. CDR3 protein: CASSAHRGLSYEQYF. The CDR3 nucleotides read TGTGCCAGCAGCGCACACAGGGGACTCTCCTACGAGCAGTACTTC.

V is TRBV7-2 and J is TRBJ2-3; D not certain. Germline CDR1 and CDR2: SGHTA and FQGNSA. The CDR3 is made up of 15 amino acids. V lost 3 bases to trimming and J lost 0 bases, with 10 bases between them. The CDR3 region is CASSLGLASTDTQYF. In nucleotides, the CDR3 is TGTGCCAGCAGCTTGGGCTTGGCCAGCACAGATACGCAGTATTTT.